Described below is a single TCR beta chain sequence and its context. Authors' processing steps: How many nucleated cells were present was estimated from reference gene primer amplification. Generated by immunoSEQ multiplex PCR, the TCRdb table keeps only in-frame clones and is missing some. V, J and clone size derive from that table, while D and trimming were established from the DNA sequence. Among 200,000 to 250,000 clones listed, roughly 84% were seen once. Deletions cut 3 bases from V and 4 bases from J, with 10 bases between. CDR3 length equals 13 residues. Germline V CDR1 and CDR2: SGDLS, YYNGEE. The data are from a study of blood T cell repertoires in COVID-19.

The J gene is TRBJ1-2, the V gene TRBV9, with D perhaps TRBD1 (5 bases). The sequencing sample was made of peripheral blood. The receptor was isolated from a woman aged 45-65 years with acute or convalescent COVID-19. CDR3 in amino acids: CASSAGFGYGYTF. For the CDR3, the DNA is TGTGCCAGCAGCGCAGGGTTTGGCTATGGCTACACCTTC.